This passage covers 3 T cell receptor beta chains from one sample sequenced in a study of immune evolution from preneoplasia to lung adenocarcinoma. The protocol was immunoSEQ multiplex PCR, while the TCRdb copy is restricted to in-frame clones and leaves out a portion. Here the sample spans 8,000 or so clones, 70% to 90% being singletons. The sequenced sample consisted of FFPE minimally invasive lung adenocarcinoma tissue. All receptors derive from a person aged 80 or over with lung adenocarcinoma.

CDR3 sequence: CASSYSPKTNTGELFF. Written as DNA, the CDR3 is TGTGCCAGCAGTTACTCCCCAAAGACTAATACCGGGGAGCTGTTTTTT. This sequence joins TRBV6-6 and TRBJ2-2; D might be TRBD2 (5 bases). V lost 0 bases and J 5 bases, leaving 13 bases between the germline ends. This CDR3 has 16 amino acids. The V gene's germline CDR1 is MNHNY and CDR2 SVGAGI (reference sequence).

The genes are TRBV9 and TRBJ2-3, with 9 bases that match TRBD1. CDR1 is SGDLS, CDR2 YYNGEE, per germline. The J segment lost 3 bases and the V segment lost 0 bases, leaving 5 bases of the junction unmatched. The CDR3 loop spans 16 amino acids. CDR3 residues: CASSVAPGTGTDTQYF. CDR3 in DNA: TGTGCCAGCAGCGTAGCTCCCGGGACAGGGACAGATACGCAGTATTTT.

This clone has only one observation. The chain has TRBV7-2 and TRBJ2-7, with 8 bases matching TRBD1. The CDR3 extends over 14 amino acids. Germline assignment: CDR1 SGHTA and CDR2 FQGNSA. V was clipped by 5 bases and J by 7 bases; unmatched bases: 10. The CDR3 region has the DNA TGTGCCAGCAGCCGTAGCGGACAGGGTCGGGAGCAGTACTTC. Amino acids: CASSRSGQGREQYF. Filled out from reference TRBV7-2 and TRBJ2-7, the complete variable domain reads GAGVSQSPSNKVTEKGKDVELRCDPISGHTALYWYRQSLGQGLEFLIYFQGNSAPDKSGLPSDRFSAERTGGSVSTLTIQRTQQEDSAVYLCASSRSGQGREQYFGPGTRLTVT.